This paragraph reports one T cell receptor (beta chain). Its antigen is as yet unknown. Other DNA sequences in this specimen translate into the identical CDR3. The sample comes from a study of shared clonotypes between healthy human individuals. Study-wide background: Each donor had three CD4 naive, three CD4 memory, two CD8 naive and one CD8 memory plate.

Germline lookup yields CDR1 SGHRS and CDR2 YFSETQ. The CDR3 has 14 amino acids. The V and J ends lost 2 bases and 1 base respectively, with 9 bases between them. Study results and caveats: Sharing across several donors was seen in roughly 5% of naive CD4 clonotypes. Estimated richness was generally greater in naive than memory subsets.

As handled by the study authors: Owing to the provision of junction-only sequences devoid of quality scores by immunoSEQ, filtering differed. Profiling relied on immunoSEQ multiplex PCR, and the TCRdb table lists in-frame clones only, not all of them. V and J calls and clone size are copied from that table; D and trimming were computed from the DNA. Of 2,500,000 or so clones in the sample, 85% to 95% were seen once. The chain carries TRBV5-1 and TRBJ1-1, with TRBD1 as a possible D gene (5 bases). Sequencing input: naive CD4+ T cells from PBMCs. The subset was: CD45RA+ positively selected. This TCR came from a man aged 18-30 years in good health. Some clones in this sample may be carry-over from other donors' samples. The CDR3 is CASSLGAGNTEAFF. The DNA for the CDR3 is TGCGCCAGCAGCTTAGGGGCAGGGAACACTGAAGCTTTCTTT.